These 20 T cell receptor beta chains share one sample of origin, sequenced in a study of T-cell reconstitution after alpha-beta-depleted transplantation in children. It was with unique molecular identifiers that the TCRbeta library was prepared. TCRdb independently ran MiXCR on the PCR reads; one entry per CDR3 protein. Of 25,000 to 30,000 distinct CDR3 sequences in the sample, 15% to 20% are singletons; the top ten hold 35% to 45%. The source was PBMCs, mostly from graft donor cells, collected 60 days after TCRalphabeta/CD19-depleted stem cell transplant. The receptors shown here come from a male patient aged 2-9 years who had a stem cell transplant for acute lymphoblastic leukemia, so the T cells may come from the graft donor.

This clonotype was found a few times. The chain employs TRBV20-1 and TRBJ2-7; 10 nucleotides agree with TRBD2. V lost 3 bases, J lost 2 bases, and 7 bases stayed unmatched. Per the germline V gene, CDR1 is DFQATT and CDR2 is SNEGSKA (reference sequence). The CDR3 totals 15 residues. This chain's CDR3 is CSASLIAGGAYEQYF. The CDR3 region has the DNA TGCAGTGCTAGTCTAATAGCGGGAGGAGCCTACGAGCAGTACTTC.

This clonotype was seen repeatedly, ten times or more. The chain combines TRBV11-2 with TRBJ2-7; 7 bases are shared with TRBD1. The V and J ends lost 4 bases and 6 bases, in that order; junction bases with no gene match: 6. The CDR3 is made up of 13 amino acids. Germline values: CDR1 SGHAT, CDR2 FQNNGV. Here the CDR3 reads CASSSTGSSEQYF. Written as DNA, the CDR3 is TGTGCCAGCAGCTCGACAGGGTCGAGCGAGCAGTACTTC.

Only a few counts were recorded for this clonotype. This chain joins TRBV23-1 and TRBJ1-2; D call uncertain. TRBV23-1 is reported as an ORF; its role is uncertain. V lost 4 bases, J lost 2 bases, and 11 bases lay in between. The CDR3 totals 14 residues. The CDR3 loop is CASSRPSENYGYTF. CDR3 bases: TGCGCCAGCAGTCGACCGTCGGAAAACTATGGCTACACCTTC.

The chain employs TRBV28 and TRBJ2-5; D possibly matches TRBD1 or TRBD2 (5 bases each). The CDR3 is made up of 15 amino acids. Trimming removed 5 bases from V and 1 base from J, with 14 bases in between. Germline lookup yields CDR1 MDHEN and CDR2 SYDVKM. Written as DNA, the CDR3 is TGTGCCAGCAGTGTCGGGACCCGTGGCCAAGAGACCCAGTACTTC. It is translated as CASSVGTRGQETQYF.

This clonotype was seen a handful of times. The chain joins TRBV7-9 to TRBJ2-7; the D gene is possibly TRBD2 (5 bases). CDR3 length: 11 amino acids. Germline values: CDR1 SEHNR, CDR2 FQNEAQ (reference sequence). The germline V and J ends were trimmed by 3 bases and 5 bases, with 5 bases remaining between them. CDR3 in amino acids: CASSLGDEQYF. The CDR3 nucleotides are TGTGCCAGCAGCTTGGGAGACGAGCAGTACTTC.

This clonotype was observed many times. The chain recombines TRBV7-2 with TRBJ2-1; maybe TRBD1 (6 bases). Trimming took 4 bases from V and 9 from J, leaving 13 bases between them. CDR3 size: 13 residues. In germline, CDR1 is SGHTA, CDR2 FQGNSA. CDR3 sequence (DNA): TGTGCCAGCAGCTCACAGGGAGCCACTGAGCAGTTCTTC. Its translation is CASSSQGATEQFF.

This clonotype has just a few counts. The genes are TRBV12-3 or TRBV12-4 and TRBJ2-6; the match to TRBD2 covers 9 bases. This CDR3 is built from 18 residues. CDR3 bases: TGTACCTGCAGTCCCCATAGCGGGAGTAAGCCCGGGGCCAACGTCCTGACTTTC. Translated, it gives CTCSPHSGSKPGANVLTF.

V is TRBV27 and J is TRBJ2-1, with TRBD2 identical over 7 bases. This CDR3 has 15 residues. The trim removed 2 bases at V and 4 bases at J, leaving 5 bases unmatched. The germline gives CDR1 MNHEY, CDR2 SMNVEV (reference sequence). The CDR3 sequence: CASSLRGVGYNEQFF. The DNA of the CDR3 is TGTGCCAGCAGTTTACGGGGGGTGGGGTACAATGAGCAGTTCTTC.

This clonotype was seen more than once but under ten times. The chain carries TRBV29-1 and TRBJ2-1; 7 nucleotides match TRBD1. Germline CDR1 is SQVTM and CDR2 is ANQGSEA. CDR3 length: 12 residues. The V gene end was trimmed by 8 bases and the J gene end by 7 bases; junction bases not matched to a gene: 8. For the CDR3, the DNA is TGCAGCTCGAGACAGGGAGTAAATGAGCAGTTCTTC. This gives the protein CSSRQGVNEQFF.

This clonotype was observed many times. The chain has TRBV7-9 and TRBJ2-7; perhaps TRBD2 as D (6 bases). The CDR3 contains 14 residues. CDR1 and CDR2 from the germline V gene are SEHNR and FQNEAQ (reference sequence). V was clipped by 0 bases and J by 4 bases, with 10 bases between them. CDR3 protein: CASSLAEGTYEQYF. In DNA, the CDR3 is TGTGCCAGCAGCTTAGCGGAGGGGACGTACGAGCAGTACTTC.

This clonotype was counted a few times. The chain recombines TRBV21-1 with TRBJ2-2. TRBV21-1 is an annotated pseudogene. CDR3 size: 15 residues. CDR3: CASSRSDLNTGELFF. The CDR3 DNA sequence: TGTGCCAGCAGCAGGTCGGACCTTAACACCGGGGAGCTGTTTTTT.

The chain combines TRBV9 with TRBJ2-3; 11 bases are a match to TRBD1. With V trimmed by 4 bases and J by 3 bases, 7 bases remained unmatched. The CDR3 is made up of 16 amino acids. Germline V gene sequence: CDR1 SGDLS, CDR2 YYNGEE. The CDR3 nucleotides are TGTGCCAGCAGCAGTCGGACAGGGGGCGGGACAGATACGCAGTATTTT. It translates to CASSSRTGGGTDTQYF.

This clonotype is medium-sized by share. The genes are TRBV6-5 and TRBJ1-2; possible D gene TRBD1, 5 bases. In germline, CDR1 is MNHEY, CDR2 SVGAGI. V was trimmed by 6 bases and J by 0 bases, leaving 17 bases between them. This CDR3 is built from 16 residues. The CDR3 nucleotides read TGTGCCAGCAGCCGAGGGGCACCGACGCCTAACTATGGCTACACCTTC. Amino acid sequence: CASSRGAPTPNYGYTF.

In this sample, this clonotype turned up once. The V gene is TRBV28, the J gene TRBJ1-1, with a tentative D call TRBD1 (5 bases). CDR3 length: 16 residues. Trimming stripped 4 bases from V and 0 bases from J, with 15 bases between. Germline lookup yields CDR1 MDHEN and CDR2 SYDVKM. CDR3 in DNA: TGTGCCAGCAGTTCGCGGGACTCTTCCCTGAACACTGAAGCTTTCTTT. Translated: CASSSRDSSLNTEAFF.

This clonotype was counted many times. V gene TRBV3-1 combines with J gene TRBJ2-1; perhaps TRBD1 as D (7 bases). In germline, CDR1 is LGHDT, CDR2 YNNKEL (reference sequence). The CDR3 consists of 11 residues. V was cut by 6 bases and J by 13 bases, with 13 bases left in between. The CDR3 DNA sequence: TGTGCCAGCAGTCGACAGGGAGGACAGTTCTTC. Amino acids: CASSRQGGQFF.

This clonotype was detected a few times. This chain's CDR3 is CASSLHIPGHGEQYF. The CDR3 DNA sequence: TGCGCCAGCAGCCTCCACATTCCCGGACACGGCGAGCAGTACTTC. This sequence joins TRBV5-1 and TRBJ2-7; tentatively, D is TRBD1 (5 bases). The V and J ends lost 4 bases and 6 bases respectively, with 20 bases between them. Germline V lookup: CDR1 SGHRS, CDR2 YFSETQ. The CDR3 runs 15 residues.

The chain employs TRBV24-1 and TRBJ1-5, with D possibly matching TRBD1 (5 bases). CDR1 is KGHDR, CDR2 SFDVKD, per germline. The CDR3 consists of 18 residues. Trimming took 6 bases from V and 2 from J, leaving 22 bases between them. The chain's CDR3 is CATSPSYPGISGNQPQHF. The CDR3 nucleotides are TGTGCCACCAGTCCTTCTTACCCAGGGATTAGTGGCAATCAGCCCCAGCATTTT.

The J gene is TRBJ1-1, the V gene TRBV20-1; no clear D gene. Germline V gene sequence: CDR1 DFQATT, CDR2 SNEGSKA (reference sequence). The ends were cut back, 5 bases at V and 1 base at J, with 11 bases in the middle. The CDR3 totals 13 residues. The CDR3 loop reads CSAARAENTEAFF. In DNA form, the CDR3 reads TGCAGTGCTGCTCGGGCCGAGAACACTGAAGCTTTCTTT.

This clonotype was counted many times. This rearrangement joins TRBV4-3 to TRBJ1-1; perhaps TRBD1 as D (5 bases). This CDR3 has 14 residues. Trimming removed 0 bases at V and 4 bases at J, with 9 bases between. Germline V gives CDR1 LGHNA, CDR2 YSLEER. This chain's CDR3 is CASSQDQGGTEAFF. In DNA, the CDR3 is TGCGCCAGCAGCCAAGATCAGGGAGGCACTGAAGCTTTCTTT.

This clonotype was counted a few times. The chain uses TRBV20-1 and TRBJ1-3; D call uncertain. Germline CDR1 and CDR2: DFQATT and SNEGSKA (reference sequence). CDR3 length: 15 residues. V dropped 5 bases and J dropped 4 bases, with 18 bases sitting between them. The DNA for the CDR3 is TGCAGTGCTGCGACGGAGAAAATCTTCGGAAACACCATATATTTT. It translates to CSAATEKIFGNTIYF.